This T cell receptor (beta chain) was identified in a study of long-term antiretroviral therapy in people with HIV. Notes on the study in general: Documentation of ART adherence, viral resistance or therapy changes was absent. Dominance of pre-ART expanded clones persisted, fluctuating and often declining after ART.

Turning to this clone: Its matching antigen is unknown.

CDR3 length: 16 residues. Unmatched junction bases numbered 7, after V lost 2 bases and J lost 4 bases. Germline V gene sequence: CDR1 SGHDN, CDR2 FVKESK. At survey level, the immunoSEQ assay was run in its v3.0 version. Per-sample TRB depth target: 40,000-50,000 T-cell genomes. Produced via immunoSEQ multiplex PCR; TCRdb's table is partial and in-frame only. In the table there are roughly 23,000 clones, 75% to 85% of which are singletons. Donors needed at least one pre-ART PBMC sample plus at least two post-ART samples. The input for sequencing was unsorted PBMCs, taken 0.1 years before starting antiretroviral therapy. The V call is TRBV14, the J call TRBJ2-1; 8 nucleotides match TRBD2. This receptor was taken from a man younger than 35 with HIV. CDR3: CASSQHPGGIYNEQFF. CDR3 bases: TGTGCCAGCAGCCAACACCCGGGAGGGATTTACAATGAGCAGTTCTTC. Together with reference TRBV14 and TRBJ2-1, the CDR3 gives the full variable domain: EAGVTQFPSHSVIEKGQTVTLRCDPISGHDNLYWYRRVMGKEIKFLLHFVKESKQDESGMPNNRFLAERTGGTYSTLKVQPAELEDSGVYFCASSQHPGGIYNEQFFGPGTRLTVL.